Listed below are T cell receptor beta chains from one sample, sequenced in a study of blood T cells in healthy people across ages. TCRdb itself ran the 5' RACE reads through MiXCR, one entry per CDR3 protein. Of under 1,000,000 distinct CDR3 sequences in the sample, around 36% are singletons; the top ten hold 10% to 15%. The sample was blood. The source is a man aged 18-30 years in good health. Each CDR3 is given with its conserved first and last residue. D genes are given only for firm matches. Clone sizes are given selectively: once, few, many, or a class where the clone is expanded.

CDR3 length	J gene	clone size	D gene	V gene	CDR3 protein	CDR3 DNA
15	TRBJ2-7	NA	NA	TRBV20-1	CSAYKPAGSTYEQYF	TGCAGTGCTTATAAACCGGCAGGGTCTACCTACGAGCAGTACTTC
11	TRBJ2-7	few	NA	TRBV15	CATSSRAEQYF	TGTGCCACCAGCAGCAGGGCCGAGCAGTACTTC
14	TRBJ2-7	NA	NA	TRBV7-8	CASSVGVGDNEQYF	TGTGCCAGCAGCGTAGGGGTGGGGGACAATGAGCAGTACTTC
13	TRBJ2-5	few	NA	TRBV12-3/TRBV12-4	CASTAGSQETQYF	TGTGCCAGCACCGCGGGGTCACAAGAGACCCAGTACTTC
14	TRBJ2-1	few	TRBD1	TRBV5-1	CASSTGTGVNEQFF	TGCGCCAGCAGCACCGGGACAGGAGTCAATGAGCAGTTCTTC
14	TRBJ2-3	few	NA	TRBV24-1	CATSENRDTDTQYF	TGTGCCACCAGTGAGAATCGGGACACAGATACGCAGTATTTT
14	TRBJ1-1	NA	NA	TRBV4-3	CAGSQDVGNTEAFF	TGCGCCGGCAGCCAAGACGTTGGGAACACTGAAGCTTTCTTT
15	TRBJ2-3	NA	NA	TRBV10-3	CAISDPGPGKDTQYF	TGTGCCATCAGTGACCCTGGGCCCGGGAAAGATACGCAGTATTTT
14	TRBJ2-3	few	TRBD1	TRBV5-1	CASSTGQGIDTQYF	TGCGCCAGCAGCACGGGACAGGGAATAGATACGCAGTATTTT
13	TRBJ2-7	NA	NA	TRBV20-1	CSAKRPQGVEQYF	TGCAGTGCTAAACGACCCCAGGGTGTCGAGCAGTACTTC
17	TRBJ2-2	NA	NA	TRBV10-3	CAISEATGPINTGELFF	TGTGCCATCAGTGAGGCCACCGGGCCAATTAACACCGGGGAGCTGTTTTTT
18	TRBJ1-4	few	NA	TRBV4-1	CASSQDYGRDSAILKLFF	TGCGCCAGCAGCCAAGATTACGGTCGAGACAGCGCCATTCTAAAACTGTTTTTT
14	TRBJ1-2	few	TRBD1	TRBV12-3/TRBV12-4	CASSLDRGFGGYTF	TGTGCCAGCAGTTTAGACAGGGGATTTGGGGGCTACACCTTC
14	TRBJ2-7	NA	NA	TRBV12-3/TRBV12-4	CASSFGQAHGKQYF	TGTGCCAGCAGTTTCGGGCAGGCCCACGGGAAGCAGTACTTC
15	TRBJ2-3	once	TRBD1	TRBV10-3	CAISEGQGATDTQYF	TGTGCCATCAGCGAAGGACAGGGGGCCACAGATACGCAGTATTTT
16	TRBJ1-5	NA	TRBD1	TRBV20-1	CSASTRTGGAGQPQHF	TGCAGTGCTAGTACAAGGACAGGGGGCGCGGGTCAGCCCCAGCATTTT
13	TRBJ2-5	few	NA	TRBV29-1	CSVSSQGPNEQYF	TGCAGCGTCAGTTCGCAGGGGCCCAATGAGCAGTACTTC
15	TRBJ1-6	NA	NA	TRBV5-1	CASSVWQGRDSPLHF	TGCGCCAGCAGCGTGTGGCAGGGTCGGGATTCACCCCTCCACTTT
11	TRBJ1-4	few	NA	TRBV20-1	CSARVSEKLFF	TGCAGTGCTAGAGTTAGTGAAAAACTGTTTTTT
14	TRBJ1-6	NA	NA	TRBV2	CASSDGRGNSPLHF	TGTGCCAGCAGTGACGGCAGGGGCAATTCACCCCTCCACTTT
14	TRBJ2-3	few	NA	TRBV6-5	CASSYFPGEDTQYF	TGTGCCAGCAGTTACTTCCCGGGGGAAGATACGCAGTATTTT
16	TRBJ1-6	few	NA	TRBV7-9	CASSPEYGGRTSPLHF	TGTGCCAGCAGCCCTGAGTACGGGGGACGCACTTCACCCCTCCACTTT
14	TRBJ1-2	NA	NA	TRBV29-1	CSVDLIMVSHGYTF	TGCAGCGTTGATCTTATCATGGTCTCTCATGGCTACACCTTC
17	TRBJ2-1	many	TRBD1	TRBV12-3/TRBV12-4	CASSRDRGLSSYNEQFF	TGTGCCAGCAGCCGGGACAGGGGACTCTCATCCTACAATGAGCAGTTCTTC
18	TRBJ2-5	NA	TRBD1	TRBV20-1	CSAPDPTYDRGNHNEQYF	TGCAGTGCTCCGGACCCGACCTACGACAGGGGGAACCACAATGAGCAGTACTTC
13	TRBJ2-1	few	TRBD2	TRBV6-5	CASSIERGDEQFF	TGTGCCAGCAGTATCGAGCGGGGAGATGAGCAGTTCTTC
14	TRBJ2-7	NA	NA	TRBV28	CASSFGQPNNEQYF	TGTGCCAGCAGTTTTGGACAGCCCAACAATGAGCAGTACTTC
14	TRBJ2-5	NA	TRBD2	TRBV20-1	CSARSGGGAQEQYF	TGCAGTGCCCGATCGGGCGGGGGGGCGCAGGAGCAGTACTTC
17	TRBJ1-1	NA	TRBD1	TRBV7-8	CASSRRTGGRRGTEAFF	TGTGCCAGCAGCCGTCGGACAGGGGGTAGAAGGGGGACTGAAGCTTTCTTT
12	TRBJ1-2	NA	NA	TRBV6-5	CASTRAGNGYTF	TGTGCCAGCACCCGCGCGGGTAATGGCTACACCTTC
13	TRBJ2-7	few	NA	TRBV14	CASTGPYSYEQYF	TGTGCCAGTACCGGGCCCTACTCCTACGAGCAGTACTTC
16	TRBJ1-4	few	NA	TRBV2	CASSASGHRDDEKLFF	TGTGCCAGCAGCGCCTCCGGACACAGGGACGATGAAAAACTGTTTTTT
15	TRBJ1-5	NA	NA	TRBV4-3	CASSQEDGSNQPQHF	TGCGCCAGCAGCCAAGAGGACGGTAGCAATCAGCCCCAGCATTTT
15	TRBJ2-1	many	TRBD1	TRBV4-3	CASSQGDRDYNEQFF	TGCGCCAGCAGCCAAGGTGACAGGGACTACAATGAGCAGTTCTTC
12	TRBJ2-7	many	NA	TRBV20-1	CSATRGNYEQYF	TGCAGTGCTACCCGGGGAAACTACGAGCAGTACTTC
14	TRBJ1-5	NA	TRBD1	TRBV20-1	CSALGTGKEQPQHF	TGCAGTGCTCTAGGGACAGGGAAGGAGCAGCCCCAGCATTTT
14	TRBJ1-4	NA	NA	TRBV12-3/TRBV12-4	CASSLAWVGEKLFF	TGTGCCAGCAGTTTAGCTTGGGTAGGGGAAAAACTGTTTTTT